One and the same sample provided the 29 T cell receptor beta chains below, sequenced in a study of OX40 agonist ivuxolimab in advanced cancers. Sequencing was performed with immunoSEQ multiplex PCR; in TCRdb, only in-frame clones are kept and a portion is missing. The table shows about 60,000 clones, with 86% occurring only once. Material: CD4+ or CD8+ T cells sorted from blood, obtained in a trial of the OX40 agonist ivuxolimab. The receptor set was obtained from an adult with an advanced solid tumor such as melanoma, head and neck, liver or kidney cancer.

This rearrangement joins TRBV5-6 to TRBJ2-2, with 16 bases aligning to TRBD2. With V trimmed by 4 bases and J by 7 bases, 7 bases remained unmatched. Germline V gene data show CDR1 as SGHDT and CDR2 as YYEEEE. This CDR3 has 17 residues. CDR3 nucleotides: TGTGCCAGCAGCGGGGGACTAGCGGGAGGGCCGATCGGGGAGCTGTTTTTT. This encodes CASSGGLAGGPIGELFF.

This rearrangement joins TRBV7-2 to TRBJ1-1, with D uncertain. V dropped 7 bases and J dropped 3 bases, with 12 bases sitting between them. The CDR3 is made up of 13 amino acids. The V gene's germline CDR1 is SGHTA and CDR2 FQGNSA. CDR3 DNA: TGTGCCAGCACCCCAAGGTTTGACACTGAAGCTTTCTTT. It is translated as CASTPRFDTEAFF.

The rearrangement links TRBV7-6 to TRBJ2-1; TRBD1 agrees at 7 bases. In germline, CDR1 is SGHVS, CDR2 FNYEAQ. CDR3 length equals 15 residues. V gave up 5 bases and J gave up 0 bases; unmatched junction bases: 4. The CDR3 bases are TGTGCCAGCAGCATCCGGGACAGCTCCTACAATGAGCAGTTCTTC. Translating gives CASSIRDSSYNEQFF.

V gene TRBV19 combines with J gene TRBJ2-7; 7 bases agree with TRBD1. The CDR3 is 14 residues long. From germline, CDR1 is LNHDA and CDR2 SQIVND (reference sequence). With 4 bases clipped from V and 0 bases from J, the junction kept 3 bases outside the gene matches. The CDR3 here is CASSRQGISYEQYF. CDR3 coding DNA: TGTGCCAGTAGTAGACAGGGCATCTCCTACGAGCAGTACTTC.

The chain couples TRBV10-2 to TRBJ2-5, with D perhaps matching TRBD2 (6 bases). V was pared by 10 bases and J by 1 base, with 19 bases between. CDR3 length: 15 residues. Germline lookup yields CDR1 WSHSY and CDR2 SAAADI. The CDR3 DNA sequence: TGCGCCACCACCCCCCAATGGCGGGGCCAAGAGACCCAGTACTTC. This encodes CATTPQWRGQETQYF.

CDR3 DNA sequence: TGTGCCAGCAGGCTAGCGGGAGGGCCTGTGGGGGAGACCCAGTACTTC. Translated: CASRLAGGPVGETQYF. The gene calls are TRBV27 and TRBJ2-5, with 12 bases aligning to TRBD2. The V and J ends lost 6 bases and 5 bases, in that order; junction bases with no gene match: 10. Germline V gene data show CDR1 as MNHEY and CDR2 as SMNVEV (reference sequence). The CDR3 is made up of 16 amino acids.

The chain combines TRBV5-1 with TRBJ2-5; D might be TRBD2 (6 bases). The CDR3 runs to 15 residues. Germline values: CDR1 SGHRS, CDR2 YFSETQ. V shed 4 bases and J shed 2 bases, with 15 bases lying between them. CDR3 DNA: TGCGCCAGCAGCCCAGGTCCTAGCGAGCAAGAGACCCAGTACTTC. Residues: CASSPGPSEQETQYF.

The rearrangement uses TRBV5-1 and TRBJ2-7; D unclear. This CDR3 has 13 amino acids. Germline values: CDR1 SGHRS, CDR2 YFSETQ. Trimming removed 4 bases at V and 6 bases at J, with 14 bases between. CDR3 sequence: CASSGVGVGEQYF. The CDR3 DNA reads as TGCGCCAGCAGCGGCGTAGGAGTGGGCGAGCAGTACTTC.

This sequence joins TRBV9 and TRBJ1-4; D unresolved. V dropped 0 bases and J dropped 13 bases, with 19 bases sitting between them. Germline CDR1 reads SGDLS; CDR2 reads YYNGEE. The CDR3 spans 15 residues. The CDR3 loop is CASSVDLVWTIGLFF. CDR3 DNA sequence: TGTGCCAGCAGCGTAGACCTGGTTTGGACCATCGGACTGTTTTTT.

The chain links TRBV29-1 to TRBJ2-2, with D tentatively TRBD1 (6 bases). CDR1 SQVTM and CDR2 ANQGSEA come from the germline V gene. The germline V and J ends were trimmed by 4 bases and 7 bases, with 13 bases remaining between them. The CDR3 has 13 amino acids. The CDR3 DNA reads TGCAGCGTTGGAGAGGGGGTGGGCGGGGAGCTGTTTTTT. This encodes CSVGEGVGGELFF.

This chain uses TRBV14 with TRBJ2-1, with D maybe TRBD1 (5 bases). The V gene's germline CDR1 is SGHDN and CDR2 FVKESK. Trimming stripped 2 bases from V and 0 bases from J, with 8 bases between. CDR3 length: 15 amino acids. CDR3 sequence (DNA): TGTGCCAGCAGCCAACAGGGTAGCTCCTACAATGAGCAGTTCTTC. The encoded protein is CASSQQGSSYNEQFF.

This clone is a singleton in its sample. The chain recombines TRBV28 with TRBJ2-3; TRBD2 matches at 8 bases. Germline values: CDR1 MDHEN, CDR2 SYDVKM. This CDR3 has 13 residues. The trim removed 6 bases at V and 1 base at J, leaving 0 bases unmatched. CDR3 DNA sequence: TGTGCCAGCAGGACTAGCGGCACAGATACGCAGTATTTT. This translates into CASRTSGTDTQYF.

The sample holds one count of this clone. DNA for the CDR3: TGTGCCAGCAGCGTTCAGACAGGGGAGGATGAGCAGTTCTTC. It codes for CASSVQTGEDEQFF. This chain uses TRBV9 with TRBJ2-1; the match to TRBD1 covers 8 bases. This CDR3 contains 14 residues. V lost 2 bases to trimming and J lost 8 bases; unmatched junction nucleotides: 6. Germline V gene data show CDR1 as SGDLS and CDR2 as YYNGEE.

The chain is built from TRBV4-2 and TRBJ2-4, with TRBD2 matching over 14 bases. Germline CDR1 and CDR2: LGHNA and YNFKEQ. J lost 2 bases, V lost 0 bases, and 9 bases had no gene match. The length of the CDR3 is 20 residues. This CDR3 is CASSQERGLAGDRSKNIQYF. In DNA, the CDR3 is TGTGCCAGCAGCCAAGAAAGGGGACTAGCGGGAGACCGGTCCAAAAACATTCAGTACTTC.

This clone was seen only a few times. The chain combines TRBV5-1 with TRBJ2-1; 14 bases agree with TRBD2. The length of the CDR3 is 17 residues. From germline, CDR1 is SGHRS and CDR2 YFSETQ. V gave up 0 bases and J gave up 7 bases; unmatched junction bases: 6. DNA of the CDR3: TGCGCCAGCAGCTTGGGATGGGGGACTAGCGGGAGAAATGAGCAGTTCTTC. This encodes CASSLGWGTSGRNEQFF.

The chain carries TRBV28 and TRBJ1-5; TRBD1 might be the D (6 bases). This CDR3 is 16 amino acids long. The V and J ends lost 5 bases and 7 bases respectively, with 21 bases between them. The germline V gene encodes CDR1 MDHEN and CDR2 SYDVKM. CDR3 in DNA: TGTGCCAGCAGTGAATTTACACAGGGTTTTGGGCAGCCCCAGCATTTT. Translation: CASSEFTQGFGQPQHF.

The chain uses TRBV19 and TRBJ1-2; D is unresolved. Germline V gene sequence: CDR1 LNHDA, CDR2 SQIVND (reference sequence). With 8 bases removed from V and 3 bases from J, the gap between germline ends came to 16 bases. The CDR3 sequence is 14 residues long. The CDR3 loop is CASRDSSGDYGYTF. The CDR3 DNA reads TGTGCCAGTCGGGATTCCTCTGGGGACTATGGCTACACCTTC.

The chain is built from TRBV6-5 and TRBJ2-1; D unclear. The V end lost 0 bases, the J end lost 4 bases, and 7 bases lay between the germline ends. The length of the CDR3 is 14 residues. Germline V gives CDR1 MNHEY, CDR2 SVGAGI. The CDR3 DNA sequence: TGTGCCAGCAGTTACTCTTCCAGGTACAATGAGCAGTTCTTC. Translating gives CASSYSSRYNEQFF.

This rearrangement joins TRBV28 to TRBJ1-2; D is undetermined. V was trimmed by 7 bases and J by 6 bases, leaving 9 bases between them. CDR1 MDHEN and CDR2 SYDVKM come from the germline V gene. This CDR3 contains 11 residues. CDR3 nucleotide sequence: TGTGCCAGCACGGAGGCTGATGGCTACACCTTC. It encodes CASTEADGYTF.

The CDR3 loop reads CASSRAWADTQYF. For the CDR3, the DNA is TGTGCCAGCAGCCGCGCCTGGGCAGATACGCAGTATTTT. The gene calls are TRBV7-3 and TRBJ2-3; D is undetermined. This CDR3 comprises 13 residues. Trimming stripped 5 bases from V and 4 bases from J, with 10 bases between. CDR1 and CDR2 from the germline V gene are SGHTA and FQGTGA.

V gene TRBV11-2 combines with J gene TRBJ2-7, with 12 bases matching TRBD2. CDR1 and CDR2 from the germline V gene are SGHAT and FQNNGV. Germline trimming cut 5 bases from V and 5 bases from J; bases unmatched to any gene: 7. CDR3 size: 15 residues. The chain's CDR3 is CASSPGLAGTDEQYF. In DNA, the CDR3 is TGTGCCAGCAGCCCGGGACTAGCGGGCACCGACGAGCAGTACTTC. Full variable domain (rest looked up from reference TRBV11-2 and TRBJ2-7): EAGVAQSPRYKIIEKRQSVAFWCNPISGHATLYWYQQILGQGPKLLIQFQNNGVVDDSQLPKDRFSAERLKGVDSTLKIQPAKLEDSAVYLCASSPGLAGTDEQYFGPGTRLTVT.

In regard to this clone: A read error may account for a junction end that differs from germline. V and J are TRBV7-2 and TRBJ2-1; 12 nucleotides line up with TRBD2. Germline V lookup: CDR1 SGHTA, CDR2 FQGNSA. This CDR3 is 18 amino acids long. The CDR3 is CASSLAGGSGRSYNEQFF. The CDR3 coding sequence is TGTGCCAGCAGCCTAGCGGGAGGGTCAGGGCGCTCCTACAATGAGCAGTTCTTC.

The chain recombines TRBV6-5 with TRBJ2-7; a weak D match, TRBD2 (5 bases). Germline values: CDR1 MNHEY, CDR2 SVGAGI. V lost 4 bases, J lost 5 bases, and 12 bases lay in between. The length of the CDR3 is 13 residues. In DNA form, the CDR3 reads TGTGCCAGCAGTTTCGGGGTCGGGAACGAGCAGTACTTC. Translated, it gives CASSFGVGNEQYF.

The chain couples TRBV28 to TRBJ1-3; D unresolved. The CDR3 extends over 13 amino acids. V gave up 8 bases and J gave up 2 bases, with 10 bases separating them. Germline CDR1 MDHEN, CDR2 SYDVKM. The CDR3 sequence is CASGLGTGNTIYF. The CDR3 coding sequence is TGTGCCAGCGGGTTAGGAACTGGAAACACCATATATTTT.

This clone was detected a few times. The rearrangement joins TRBV28 to TRBJ2-7; D is uncertain. The germline V gene has CDR1 MDHEN and CDR2 SYDVKM. Trimming left V 0 bases short and J 7 bases short, with 13 bases between. This CDR3 has 14 amino acids. The CDR3 loop reads CASSLWADPGEQYF. The CDR3 DNA follows: TGTGCCAGCAGTTTATGGGCAGACCCGGGTGAGCAGTACTTC.

The chain links TRBV19 to TRBJ1-1, with D possibly matching TRBD1 (5 bases). V gave up 6 bases and J gave up 7 bases, with 12 bases separating them. The CDR3 has 12 amino acids. Germline V gene lookup returns CDR1 LNHDA and CDR2 SQIVND (reference sequence). The CDR3 loop reads CASSPTGNEAFF. The CDR3 DNA follows: TGTGCCAGTAGCCCAACAGGAAATGAAGCTTTCTTT.

This chain joins TRBV5-4 and TRBJ2-2; 12 nucleotides line up with TRBD1. In germline, CDR1 is SGHNT, CDR2 YYREEE (reference sequence). This CDR3 has 16 residues. Unmatched junction bases numbered 12, after V lost 9 bases and J lost 6 bases. The CDR3 DNA is TGTGCCACGCGACCTGGGACAGGGGGCGCCTCCGGGGAGCTGTTTTTT. It codes for CATRPGTGGASGELFF.

The chain links TRBV2 to TRBJ1-5; D perhaps matches TRBD1 (6 bases). Trimming cost V 3 bases and J 4 bases, with 16 bases left between them. The CDR3 length is 16 residues. The germline V gene has CDR1 SNHLY and CDR2 FYNNEI. The CDR3 sequence: CASSDARGAQNQPQHF. In nucleotides, the CDR3 is TGTGCCAGCAGTGACGCCCGGGGGGCGCAGAATCAGCCCCAGCATTTT.

The chain links TRBV5-8 to TRBJ1-1; 7 bases are shared with TRBD1. Germline CDR1 and CDR2: SGHTS and YDEGEE. Unmatched junction bases numbered 4, after V lost 4 bases and J lost 1 base. The CDR3 totals 14 residues. CDR3 nucleotide sequence: TGTGCCAGCAGCCCTCGGACAGGGAACACTGAAGCTTTCTTT. Its translation is CASSPRTGNTEAFF. Full variable domain (rest looked up from reference TRBV5-8 and TRBJ1-1): EAGVTQSPTHLIKTRGQQATLRCSPISGHTSVYWYQQALGLGLQFLLWYDEGEERNRGNFPPRFSGRQFPNYSSELNVNALELEDSALYLCASSPRTGNTEAFFGQGTRLTVV.